This T cell receptor beta chain appears in the sequencing data of a study of T-cell reconstitution after alpha-beta-depleted transplantation in children. The library targeted TCRbeta and was prepared with unique molecular identifiers. In TCRdb, the PCR reads were re-called with MiXCR into one record per CDR3 protein. The sample includes about 580,000 distinct CDR3 sequences, 20% to 25% of them seen just once. Study-wide results and caveats: Approximately two months post-transplant, alpha-beta T cells reportedly originated from several hundred expanded graft clones. Counts and diversity of T cells one year after transplant came mostly from newly produced T cells.

The CDR3 totals 14 residues. V gave up 5 bases and J gave up 8 bases; unmatched junction bases: 11. This clonotype occurred a few times. The antigen is unknown. The sequence was obtained from a boy under two years old who had a stem cell transplant for acute myeloid leukemia, so the T cells may come from the graft donor. The starting material was PBMCs, mostly from graft donor cells, obtained 360 days after TCRalphabeta/CD19-depleted stem cell transplant. The V and J genes are TRBV12-3 or TRBV12-4 and TRBJ2-5; TRBD2 agrees at 7 bases. CDR3 coding DNA: TGTGCCAGCAGTCCATGGGCGGGGGTGGGTACCCAGTACTTC. This gives the protein CASSPWAGVGTQYF.